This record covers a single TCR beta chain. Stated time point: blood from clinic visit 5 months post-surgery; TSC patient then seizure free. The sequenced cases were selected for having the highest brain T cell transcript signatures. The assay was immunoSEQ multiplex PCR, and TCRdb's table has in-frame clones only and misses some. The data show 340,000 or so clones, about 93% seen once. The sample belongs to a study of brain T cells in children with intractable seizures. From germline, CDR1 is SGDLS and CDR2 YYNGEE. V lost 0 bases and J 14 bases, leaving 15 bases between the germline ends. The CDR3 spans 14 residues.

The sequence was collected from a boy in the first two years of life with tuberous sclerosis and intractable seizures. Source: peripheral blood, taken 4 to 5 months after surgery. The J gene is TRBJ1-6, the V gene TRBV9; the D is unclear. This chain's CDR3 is CASSVAPGDVTLHF. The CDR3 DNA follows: TGTGCCAGCAGCGTAGCCCCCGGGGATGTGACCCTCCACTTT.